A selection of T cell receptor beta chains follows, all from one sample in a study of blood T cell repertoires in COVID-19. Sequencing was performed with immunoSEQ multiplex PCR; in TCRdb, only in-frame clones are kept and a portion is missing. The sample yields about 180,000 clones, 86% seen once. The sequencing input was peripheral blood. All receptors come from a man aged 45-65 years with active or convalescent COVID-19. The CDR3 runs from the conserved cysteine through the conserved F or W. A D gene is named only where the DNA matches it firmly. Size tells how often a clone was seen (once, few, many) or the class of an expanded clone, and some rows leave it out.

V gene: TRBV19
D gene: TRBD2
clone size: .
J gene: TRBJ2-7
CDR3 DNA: TGTGCCAGTAGCATCCTTAGGGGCGGGAGTTACGAGCAGTACTTC
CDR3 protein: CASSILRGGSYEQYF

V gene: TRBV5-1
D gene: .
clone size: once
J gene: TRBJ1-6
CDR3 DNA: TGCGCCAGCAGCTTGAGTCAGGGAGGTTCACCCCTCCACTTT
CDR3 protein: CASSLSQGGSPLHF

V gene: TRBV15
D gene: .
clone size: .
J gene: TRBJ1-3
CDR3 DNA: TGTGCCACCAGCAGGGATGAGGGCGCGGGAAACACCATATATTTT
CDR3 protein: CATSRDEGAGNTIYF

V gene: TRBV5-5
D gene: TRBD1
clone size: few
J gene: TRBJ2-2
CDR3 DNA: TGTGCCAGCAGCTTGGGACAGGGGTTTGCCGGGGAGCTGTTTTTT
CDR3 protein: CASSLGQGFAGELFF

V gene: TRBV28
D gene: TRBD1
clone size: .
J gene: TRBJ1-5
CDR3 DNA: TGTGCCAGCAGTACAGGGGGGGTTGGCAATCAGCCCCAGCATTTT
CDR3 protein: CASSTGGVGNQPQHF

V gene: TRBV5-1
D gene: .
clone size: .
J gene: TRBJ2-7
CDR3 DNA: TGCGCCAGCAGCTTGGGGACCCAGGGGGGCGAGCAGTACTTC
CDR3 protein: CASSLGTQGGEQYF

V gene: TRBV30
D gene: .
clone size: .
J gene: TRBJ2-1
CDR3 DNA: TGTGCCTGGTCGCCGGGTGGCTCCTACAATGAGCAGTTCTTC
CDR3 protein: CAWSPGGSYNEQFF

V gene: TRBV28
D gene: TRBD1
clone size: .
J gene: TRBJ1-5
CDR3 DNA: TGTGCCAGCAGTTTGACAGGGGGCGGCAATCAGCCCCAGCATTTT
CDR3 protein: CASSLTGGGNQPQHF

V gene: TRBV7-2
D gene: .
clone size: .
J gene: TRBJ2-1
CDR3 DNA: TGTGCCAGCAGCGAACGCGACTCCCCCTCCTACAATGAGCAGTTCTTC
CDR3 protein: CASSERDSPSYNEQFF

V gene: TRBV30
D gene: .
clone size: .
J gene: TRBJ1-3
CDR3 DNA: TGTGCCTGGAGTCCTAGCCGGGACACCATATATTTT
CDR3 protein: CAWSPSRDTIYF